This entry concerns a single TCR beta chain. Its antigen is not known. This entry is derived from a study of OX40 agonist ivuxolimab in advanced cancers. About the research overall: It was ivuxolimab, an agonistic anti-OX40 (CD134) antibody, that patients were treated with. Prior therapy, whether anti-PD-1, anti-PD-L1 or anti-CTLA-4, was allowed, and less than 45% had some.

Study-level findings and limits: Blood T cells, both CD4+ and CD8+, expanded clonally by week 6 at 0.1 to 3.0 mg/kg.

Germline CDR1 is LGHNA and CDR2 is YSLEER. With 0 bases removed from V and 13 bases from J, the gap between germline ends came to 13 bases. This CDR3 is 13 amino acids long. The repertoire was sequenced with immunoSEQ multiplex PCR; TCRdb's copy has only in-frame clones and lacks some. The repertoire has 100,000 or so clones, roughly 90% of them found once; the top ten carry 3% to 3.5%. If patients had autoimmune disease history or systemic immunosuppression, they were excluded. The receptor was derived from an adult with an advanced solid tumor such as melanoma, head and neck, liver or kidney cancer. The V call is TRBV4-3, the J call TRBJ2-1, with TRBD2 as a possible D gene (7 bases). Specimen: CD4+ or CD8+ T cells sorted from blood, collected in a trial of the OX40 agonist ivuxolimab. CDR3 sequence: CASSQERGARQFF. In DNA, the CDR3 is TGCGCCAGCAGCCAAGAACGGGGGGCCAGACAGTTCTTC.